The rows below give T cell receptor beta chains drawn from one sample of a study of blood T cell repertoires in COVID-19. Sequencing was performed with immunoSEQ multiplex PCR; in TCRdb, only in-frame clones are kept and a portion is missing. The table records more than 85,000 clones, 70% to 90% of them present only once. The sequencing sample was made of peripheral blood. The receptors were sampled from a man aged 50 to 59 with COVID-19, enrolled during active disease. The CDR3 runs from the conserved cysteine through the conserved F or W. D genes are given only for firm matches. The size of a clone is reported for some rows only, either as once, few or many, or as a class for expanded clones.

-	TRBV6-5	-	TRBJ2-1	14	CASSYSMAGNEQFF	TGTGCCAGCAGTTACTCCATGGCAGGAAATGAGCAGTTCTTC
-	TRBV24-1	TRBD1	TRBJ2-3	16	CATSDLGQGATDTQYF	TGTGCCACCAGTGACCTCGGACAGGGGGCAACAGATACGCAGTATTTT
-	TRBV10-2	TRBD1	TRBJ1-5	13	CASSQQGNQPQHF	TGCGCCAGCAGTCAACAGGGGAACCAGCCCCAGCATTTT
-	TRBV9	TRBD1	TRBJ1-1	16	CASSVGPSGGITEAFF	TGTGCCAGCAGCGTAGGTCCCTCAGGGGGGATCACTGAAGCTTTCTTT
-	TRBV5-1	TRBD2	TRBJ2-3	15	CASSPPGLAPDTQYF	TGCGCCAGCAGCCCCCCGGGACTAGCCCCAGATACGCAGTATTTT
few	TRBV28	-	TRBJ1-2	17	CASSFPTTAGGHYGYTF	TGTGCCAGCAGTTTCCCTACCACGGCGGGAGGACACTATGGCTACACCTTC
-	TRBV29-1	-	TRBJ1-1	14	CSVAQAGSATEAFF	TGCAGCGTTGCTCAGGCAGGGTCGGCCACTGAAGCTTTCTTT
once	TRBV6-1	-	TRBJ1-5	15	CASSERQAYNQPQHF	TGTGCCAGCAGTGAAAGGCAGGCTTACAATCAGCCCCAGCATTTT
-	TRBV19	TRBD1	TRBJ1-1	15	CASTRDRVIRTEAFF	TGTGCCAGTACCCGGGACAGGGTTATCCGAACTGAAGCTTTCTTT
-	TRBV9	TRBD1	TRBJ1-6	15	CASSNSGQSNSPLHF	TGTGCCAGCAGCAACTCGGGACAGAGTAATTCACCCCTCCACTTT
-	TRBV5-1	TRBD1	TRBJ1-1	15	CASSLTQGAGTEAFF	TGCGCCAGCAGCTTGACACAGGGGGCGGGCACTGAAGCTTTCTTT
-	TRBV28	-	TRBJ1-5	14	CASSLSTVNQPQHF	TGTGCCAGCAGTTTAAGTACAGTGAATCAGCCCCAGCATTTT
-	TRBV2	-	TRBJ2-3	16	CASSGFWGQGTDTQYF	TGTGCCAGCAGTGGCTTTTGGGGACAAGGGACAGATACGCAGTATTTT
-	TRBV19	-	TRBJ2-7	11	CASSRGYEQYF	TGTGCCAGTAGTCGCGGATACGAGCAGTACTTC
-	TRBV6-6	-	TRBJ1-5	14	CASRRQNSNQPQHF	TGTGCCAGCAGACGACAGAATAGCAATCAGCCCCAGCATTTT
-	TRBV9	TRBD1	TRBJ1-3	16	CASSANRGQLGNTIYF	TGTGCCAGCAGCGCTAACAGGGGGCAACTAGGAAACACCATATATTTT
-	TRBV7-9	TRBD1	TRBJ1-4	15	CASSPGQGRGEKLFF	TGTGCCAGCAGCCCAGGACAGGGACGAGGAGAAAAACTGTTTTTT
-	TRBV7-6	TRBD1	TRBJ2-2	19	CASSLLVVMGQGTAGELFF	TGTGCCAGCAGCTTATTGGTGGTTATGGGACAGGGGACCGCCGGGGAGCTGTTTTTT
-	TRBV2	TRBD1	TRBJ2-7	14	CASNKDREVYEQYF	TGTGCCAGCAACAAGGACAGGGAAGTCTACGAGCAGTACTTC
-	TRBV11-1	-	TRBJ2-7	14	CASSPQTGSHEQYF	TGTGCCAGCAGCCCACAAACAGGGAGCCACGAGCAGTACTTC
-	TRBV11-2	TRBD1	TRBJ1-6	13	CASSLGQGTPLHF	TGTGCCAGCAGCTTGGGACAGGGTACTCCCCTCCACTTT
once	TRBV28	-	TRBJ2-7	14	CASSPAGVSYEQYF	TGTGCCAGCAGCCCAGCCGGGGTCTCCTACGAGCAGTACTTC
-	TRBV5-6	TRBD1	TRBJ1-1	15	CASSWGTGGDTEAFF	TGTGCCAGCAGCTGGGGGACAGGGGGCGACACTGAAGCTTTCTTT
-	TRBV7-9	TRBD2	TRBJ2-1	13	CASSRLAGGEQFF	TGTGCCAGCAGTCGACTAGCGGGGGGAGAGCAGTTCTTC
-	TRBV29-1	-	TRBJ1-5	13	CSVGQGGNQPQHF	TGCAGCGTTGGCCAGGGTGGCAATCAGCCCCAGCATTTT
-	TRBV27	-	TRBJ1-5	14	CASSPGVGNQPQHF	TGTGCCAGCAGTCCAGGGGTTGGCAATCAGCCCCAGCATTTT
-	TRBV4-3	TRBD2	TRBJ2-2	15	CASSQDGGVPGELFF	TGCGCCAGCAGCCAGGACGGGGGGGTCCCCGGGGAGCTGTTTTTT
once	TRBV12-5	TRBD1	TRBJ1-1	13	CASATTGGTEAFF	TGTGCTAGCGCTACGACAGGGGGCACTGAAGCTTTCTTT
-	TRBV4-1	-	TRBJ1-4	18	CASSQAATWQGLNEKLFF	TGCGCCAGCAGCCAAGCTGCAACCTGGCAGGGTCTTAATGAAAAACTGTTTTTT
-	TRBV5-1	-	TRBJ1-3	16	CASSAGHRDSGNTIYF	TGCGCCAGCAGCGCTGGCCACAGAGACTCTGGAAACACCATATATTTT
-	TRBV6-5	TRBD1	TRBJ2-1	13	CASSGQGASEQFF	TGTGCCAGCAGCGGACAGGGGGCTAGTGAGCAGTTCTTC
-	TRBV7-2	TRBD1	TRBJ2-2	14	CASSTTGGTGELFF	TGTGCCAGCAGTACGACAGGGGGGACCGGGGAGCTGTTTTTT
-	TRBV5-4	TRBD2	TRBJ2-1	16	CASSSKRLAEGNEQFF	TGTGCCAGCAGCTCGAAAAGACTAGCGGAGGGTAATGAGCAGTTCTTC
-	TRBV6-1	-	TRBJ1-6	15	CASSELDRNNSPLHF	TGTGCCAGCAGTGAATTAGACAGGAATAATTCACCCCTCCACTTT
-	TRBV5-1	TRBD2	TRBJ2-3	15	CASSPGLAITDTQYF	TGCGCCAGCAGCCCGGGACTAGCTATCACAGATACGCAGTATTTT
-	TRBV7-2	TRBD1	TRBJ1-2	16	CASSLSSRGRLYGYTF	TGTGCCAGCAGCTTATCGTCCAGGGGGCGCCTCTATGGCTACACCTTC
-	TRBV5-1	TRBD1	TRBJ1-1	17	CASSLTPQGAGDTEAFF	TGCGCCAGCAGCTTGACACCACAGGGGGCGGGGGACACTGAAGCTTTCTTT
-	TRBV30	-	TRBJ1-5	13	CAWSTNSNQPQHF	TGTGCCTGGAGCACAAATAGCAATCAGCCCCAGCATTTT
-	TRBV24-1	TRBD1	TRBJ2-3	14	CATSGTGPTDTQYF	TGTGCCACCAGTGGGACAGGACCGACAGATACGCAGTATTTT
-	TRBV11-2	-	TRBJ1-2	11	CASSFTHGYTF	TGTGCCAGCAGCTTTACTCATGGCTACACCTTC
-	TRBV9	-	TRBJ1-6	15	CASSVEGGSSSPLHF	TGTGCCAGCAGCGTAGAGGGAGGGAGTTCTTCACCCCTCCACTTT
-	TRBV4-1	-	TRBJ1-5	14	CASSLRGSNQPQHF	TGCGCCAGCAGCCTCAGGGGAAGCAATCAGCCCCAGCATTTT
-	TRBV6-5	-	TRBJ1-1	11	CASIGSTEAFF	TGTGCCAGCATAGGGAGCACTGAAGCTTTCTTT
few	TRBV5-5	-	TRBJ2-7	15	CASSLVPGVPYEQYF	TGTGCCAGCAGCCTTGTTCCAGGGGTCCCCTACGAGCAGTACTTC
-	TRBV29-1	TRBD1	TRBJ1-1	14	CSARSQGGNTEAFF	TGCAGCGCCCGAAGCCAGGGGGGGAACACTGAAGCTTTCTTT
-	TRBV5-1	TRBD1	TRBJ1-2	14	CASSEDRGVNGYTF	TGCGCCAGCAGCGAGGACAGGGGGGTGAATGGCTACACCTTC
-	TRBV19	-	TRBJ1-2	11	CASSQNYGYTF	TGTGCCAGTAGTCAAAACTATGGCTACACCTTC
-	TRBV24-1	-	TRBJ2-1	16	CATSEGGTSSYNEQFF	TGTGCCACCAGTGAGGGGGGTACGAGCTCCTACAATGAGCAGTTCTTC
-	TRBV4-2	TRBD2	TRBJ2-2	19	CASSQGRTSGGPTTGELFF	TGTGCCAGCAGCCAAGGGCGGACTAGCGGGGGTCCTACCACCGGGGAGCTGTTTTTT
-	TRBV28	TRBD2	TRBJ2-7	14	CASSSASGAYEQYF	TGTGCCAGCAGTTCTGCTAGCGGGGCTTACGAGCAGTACTTC
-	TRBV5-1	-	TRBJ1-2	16	CASSLALDRANYGYTF	TGCGCCAGCAGCTTGGCCTTGGACAGAGCTAACTATGGCTACACCTTC
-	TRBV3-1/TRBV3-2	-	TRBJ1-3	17	CASSPGLGRGSGNTIYF	TGTGCCAGCAGCCCAGGATTGGGTAGGGGCTCTGGAAACACCATATATTTT